These 27 T cell receptor beta chains share one sample of origin, sequenced in a study of radiotherapy plus CTLA-4 blockade in lung cancer. TCRdb keeps only in-frame clones here, not all; method: immunoSEQ multiplex PCR. The repertoire includes tens of thousands of clones, about 88% of them detected once, and around 7.6% sits in the top ten. This specimen was peripheral blood, taken from a patient treated with radiotherapy plus ipilimumab. These receptors were obtained from a human donor with non-small cell lung cancer whose response to radiotherapy plus ipilimumab could not be evaluated.

The chain couples TRBV10-2 to TRBJ1-2; D uncertain. Germline CDR1 WSHSY, CDR2 SAAADI. Trimming cost V 8 bases and J 7 bases, with 11 bases left between them. The CDR3 has 11 residues. In DNA form, the CDR3 reads TGCGCCAGCTTTTCTAATGGTGGCTACACCTTC. As protein: CASFSNGGYTF.

The rearrangement uses TRBV2 and TRBJ1-1, with TRBD1 identical over 7 bases. The CDR3 loop spans 14 amino acids. V lost 6 bases, J lost 1 base, and 5 bases stayed unmatched. Germline CDR1 and CDR2: SNHLY and FYNNEI. The CDR3 sequence is CASRETGKNTEAFF. The CDR3 nucleotides read TGTGCCAGCAGAGAGACAGGGAAGAACACTGAAGCTTTCTTT.

This chain joins TRBV12-5 and TRBJ2-3; TRBD2 matches at 15 bases. In germline, CDR1 is LGHNT, CDR2 FRNRAP. J was trimmed by 5 bases and V by 6 bases; bases with no gene match: 6. This CDR3 region has 16 residues. The CDR3 coding sequence is TGTGCTAGTGGAAGGACTAGCGGGGGGGCGGGAGATACGCAGTATTTT. As protein: CASGRTSGGAGDTQYF.

V is TRBV6-5 and J is TRBJ1-1; no reliable D call. Trimming shortened V by 4 bases and J by 1 base, and 10 bases separated the two germline ends. Germline-derived CDR1 and CDR2 are MNHEY and SVGAGI. The CDR3 runs 14 residues. CDR3 residues: CASSSRQKNTEAFF. CDR3 coding DNA: TGTGCCAGCAGTTCGAGGCAGAAGAACACTGAAGCTTTCTTT.

This chain connects TRBV9 to TRBJ2-5, with 11 bases identical to TRBD2. This CDR3 is 16 amino acids long. Losses at the gene ends were 4 bases for V and 2 bases for J; bases not matched to a gene: 7. CDR1 is SGDLS, CDR2 YYNGEE, per germline. The CDR3 nucleotides are TGTGCCAGCAGCCCCGGTAGCGGGGGGGAACAAGAGACCCAGTACTTC. This translates into CASSPGSGGEQETQYF.

The chain couples TRBV18 to TRBJ1-2, with 7 bases matching TRBD1. The CDR3 extends over 15 amino acids. Unmatched junction bases numbered 10, after V lost 1 base and J lost 8 bases. Germline lookup yields CDR1 KGHSH and CDR2 LQKENI. The CDR3: CASSPQARQDRGYTF. In nucleotides, the CDR3 is TGTGCCAGCTCACCACAGGCCCGACAGGACAGGGGCTACACCTTC.

The V call is TRBV19, the J call TRBJ2-5, with 10 bases matching TRBD1. Trimming removed 4 bases from V and 5 bases from J; junction bases left unmatched: 7. This CDR3 is 15 amino acids long. The germline V gene encodes CDR1 LNHDA and CDR2 SQIVND (reference sequence). CDR3 sequence: CASSKGTGVPETQYF. The CDR3 region has the DNA TGTGCCAGTAGTAAGGGGACAGGGGTACCGGAGACCCAGTACTTC.

This clone ranks as medium-sized. V is TRBV30 and J is TRBJ1-1; 9 bases agree with TRBD1. The CDR3 loop spans 16 amino acids. Germline lookup yields CDR1 GTSNPN and CDR2 SVGIG (reference sequence). J gave up 0 bases and V 2 bases, and 7 bases lay outside the gene matches. The CDR3: CAWSPPGTGLNTEAFF. The DNA for the CDR3 is TGTGCCTGGAGTCCGCCGGGGACAGGGCTGAACACTGAAGCTTTCTTT. Combining the CDR3 with reference TRBV30 and TRBJ1-1 gives the whole variable domain SQTIHQWPATLVQPVGSPLSLECTVEGTSNPNLYWYRQAAGRGLQLLFYSVGIGQISSEVPQNLSASRPQDRQFILSSKKLLLSDSGFYLCAWSPPGTGLNTEAFFGQGTRLTVV.

The genes are TRBV6-1 and TRBJ2-1; 9 bases fit TRBD2. The CDR3 consists of 17 residues. Trimming cost V 4 bases and J 2 bases; bases outside gene matches: 9. The germline CDR1 and CDR2 sequences are MNHNS and SASEGT. The CDR3 is CASSVLAGNSPYNEQFF. DNA of the CDR3: TGTGCCAGCAGTGTTCTAGCGGGAAATTCTCCCTACAATGAGCAGTTCTTC.

The chain recombines TRBV6-9 with TRBJ2-7; D ambiguous. Germline CDR1 MNHGY, CDR2 SVAAGI. Deletions cut 2 bases from V and 2 bases from J, with 7 bases between. The CDR3 has 13 residues. CDR3 DNA sequence: TGTGCCAGCAGTTATGGCGGAACCTACGAGCAGTACTTC. Protein product: CASSYGGTYEQYF.

The chain is built from TRBV6-1 and TRBJ1-5, with D tentatively TRBD1 (5 bases). Germline values: CDR1 MNHNS, CDR2 SASEGT. The CDR3 extends over 16 amino acids. V was pared by 5 bases and J by 7 bases, with 21 bases between. The CDR3 protein is CASSQVRGEGIQPQHF. Here the CDR3 DNA reads TGTGCCAGCAGTCAAGTCCGGGGGGAGGGTATACAGCCCCAGCATTTT.

The rearrangement uses TRBV15 and TRBJ2-5, with D perhaps matching TRBD2 (6 bases). This CDR3 has 19 amino acids. The ends were cut back, 3 bases at V and 4 bases at J, with 27 bases in the middle. The germline V gene has CDR1 LNHNV and CDR2 YYDKDF (reference sequence). The CDR3 loop reads CATSRPHLLGRDERETQYF. The DNA of the CDR3 is TGTGCCACCAGCAGGCCCCACCTTTTAGGGCGGGACGAAAGAGAGACCCAGTACTTC. Drawing the rest from reference TRBV15 and TRBJ2-5, the complete variable domain is DAMVIQNPRYQVTQFGKPVTLSCSQTLNHNVMYWYQQKSSQAPKLLFHYYDKDFNNEADTPDNFQSRRPNTSFCFLDIRSPGLGDTAMYLCATSRPHLLGRDERETQYFGPGTRLLVL.

This clone was picked up one time. V gene TRBV5-8 combines with J gene TRBJ2-5, with a possible D match to TRBD1 (5 bases). The CDR3 is 16 residues long. In germline, CDR1 is SGHTS, CDR2 YDEGEE. Deletions cut 4 bases from V and 5 bases from J, with 21 bases between. For the CDR3, the DNA is TGTGCCAGCAGCGGACGACGGGTCTCGCACAGGGAGACCCAGTACTTC. Translated: CASSGRRVSHRETQYF.

The chain employs TRBV2 and TRBJ1-2; TRBD1 aligns across 11 bases. From germline, CDR1 is SNHLY and CDR2 FYNNEI. Trimming at V came to 4 bases and at J to 8 bases, leaving 3 bases not matched to a gene. This CDR3 region has 13 residues. DNA for the CDR3: TGTGCCAGCAGTGGAGGGACAGGGGGGGGCTACACCTTC. It specifies CASSGGTGGGYTF.

This clone was detected only a few times. The chain couples TRBV6-1 to TRBJ2-2, with unresolved D. Germline loops: CDR1 MNHNS, CDR2 SASEGT. Trimming left V 8 bases short and J 1 base short, with 5 bases between. The CDR3 contains 12 residues. CDR3 loop: CASGRNTGELFF. For the CDR3, the DNA is TGTGCCAGCGGCAGGAACACCGGGGAGCTGTTTTTT.

The chain combines TRBV19 with TRBJ1-5, with a weak D call TRBD1 (6 bases). V lost 1 base to trimming and J lost 7 bases, with 14 bases between them. Germline V gene sequence: CDR1 LNHDA, CDR2 SQIVND (reference sequence). This CDR3 spans 15 amino acids. This CDR3 is CASSIGARGGQPQHF. CDR3 coding DNA: TGTGCCAGTAGTATAGGCGCCAGGGGTGGACAGCCCCAGCATTTT. The whole variable domain, remainder taken from reference TRBV19 and TRBJ1-5, is DGGITQSPKYLFRKEGQNVTLSCEQNLNHDAMYWYRQDPGQGLRLIYYSQIVNDFQKGDIAEGYSVSREKKESFPLTVTSAQKNPTAFYLCASSIGARGGQPQHFGDGTRLSIL.

This rearrangement joins TRBV5-4 to TRBJ2-4, with a tentative D call TRBD1 (6 bases). CDR3 length: 13 residues. The V gene lost 3 bases and the J gene lost 11 bases, with 15 bases spanning the gap. In germline, CDR1 is SGHNT, CDR2 YYREEE (reference sequence). The CDR3 nucleotides are TGTGCCAGCAGCTCGGGACAAATGACCGTTCAGTACTTC. Amino acids: CASSSGQMTVQYF.

The CDR3 loop reads CASPGGGRWAGANVLTF. The CDR3 DNA is TGCGCCAGCCCTGGCGGGGGGCGTTGGGCTGGGGCCAACGTCCTGACTTTC. The chain uses TRBV4-3 and TRBJ2-6, with TRBD2 matching over 8 bases. Germline V gives CDR1 LGHNA, CDR2 YSLEER. The CDR3 runs to 17 residues. V shed 8 bases and J 2 bases; nucleotides not matched to a gene: 11.

V is TRBV7-2 and J is TRBJ1-5, with D tentatively TRBD1 (6 bases). From germline, CDR1 is SGHTA and CDR2 FQGNSA. The length of the CDR3 is 15 residues. V lost 5 bases and J lost 1, with 12 bases in between. The CDR3 DNA reads as TGTGCCAGCAGCCCACAGGGCATCAGCAATCAGCCCCAGCATTTT. Its protein product is CASSPQGISNQPQHF. The full variable domain, rest sourced from reference TRBV7-2 and TRBJ1-5, is GAGVSQSPSNKVTEKGKDVELRCDPISGHTALYWYRQSLGQGLEFLIYFQGNSAPDKSGLPSDRFSAERTGGSVSTLTIQRTQQEDSAVYLCASSPQGISNQPQHFGDGTRLSIL.

This chain links TRBV5-1 with TRBJ1-4; weak D call: TRBD1 (5 bases). The germline CDR1 and CDR2 sequences are SGHRS and YFSETQ. The V gene lost 0 bases and the J gene lost 7 bases, with 19 bases spanning the gap. There are 17 residues in the CDR3. In nucleotides, the CDR3 is TGCGCCAGCAGCTTGGAACCCCGTCAGAAGGGGCGTGAAAAACTGTTTTTT. Amino acids: CASSLEPRQKGREKLFF.

In this sample, this clone turned up once. Mismatch with germline at one junction end may stem from a read error. The chain links TRBV19 to TRBJ1-1, with 7 bases identical to TRBD1. CDR1 LNHDA and CDR2 SQIVND come from the germline V gene (reference sequence). This CDR3 has 15 residues. The CDR3 is CASSPPGQLNTEAFF. In DNA form, the CDR3 reads TGTGCCAGTAGTCCTCCGGGACAGTTGAATACTGAAGCTTTCTTT.

This chain joins TRBV6-5 and TRBJ2-7; 7 nucleotides match TRBD2. J gave up 0 bases and V 4 bases, and 3 bases lay outside the gene matches. This CDR3 has 14 amino acids. Germline CDR1 MNHEY, CDR2 SVGAGI. This chain's CDR3 is CASSFSGFSYEQYF. CDR3 DNA: TGTGCCAGCAGTTTTAGCGGGTTCTCCTACGAGCAGTACTTC.

The rearrangement uses TRBV19 and TRBJ1-1, with D possibly TRBD1 on 5 matching bases. The germline V gene has CDR1 LNHDA and CDR2 SQIVND (reference sequence). The V and J ends lost 3 bases and 0 bases respectively, with 5 bases between them. The CDR3 runs 13 residues. The CDR3 sequence is CASSMTVNTEAFF. Here the CDR3 DNA reads TGTGCCAGTAGTATGACAGTGAACACTGAAGCTTTCTTT.

The chain uses TRBV7-2 and TRBJ1-2; no firm D call. The CDR3 sequence is 14 residues long. Between the trimmed V and J ends, which lost 4 bases and 3 bases, there was a span of 12 bases. CDR1 and CDR2 from the germline V gene are SGHTA and FQGNSA. For the CDR3, the DNA is TGTGCCAGCAGCTCCTACGGGTTAGACTATGGCTACACCTTC. Its protein product is CASSSYGLDYGYTF.

The chain has TRBV9 and TRBJ2-5; D is perhaps TRBD1 (7 bases). CDR1 and CDR2 (germline): SGDLS, YYNGEE. Trimming took 4 bases from V and 4 from J, leaving 11 bases between them. The CDR3 has 13 residues. CDR3 sequence reads: CASSTQGGETQYF. The CDR3 DNA is TGTGCCAGCAGCACTCAGGGGGGAGAGACCCAGTACTTC.

This chain connects TRBV7-2 to TRBJ1-6, with TRBD1 matching over 7 bases. J was trimmed by 10 bases and V by 4 bases; bases with no gene match: 10. The CDR3 has 15 residues. Germline V lookup: CDR1 SGHTA, CDR2 FQGNSA. Here the CDR3 DNA reads TGTGCCAGCAGCTCCCCTCGACAGGGACGATCACCCCTCCACTTT. It is translated as CASSSPRQGRSPLHF.

This clone was observed a handful of times. The chain links TRBV7-2 to TRBJ2-3, with D uncertain. The CDR3 sequence is 14 residues long. With 2 bases removed from V and 4 bases from J, the gap between germline ends came to 10 bases. Germline loops: CDR1 SGHTA, CDR2 FQGNSA. The CDR3 loop reads CASSLRVAPDTQYF. The DNA of the CDR3 is TGTGCCAGCAGCTTACGGGTAGCCCCAGATACGCAGTATTTT.